This T cell receptor (beta chain) emerged from a study of cytomegalovirus exposure and HLA in healthy donors (dated by TCRdb to 2016 to 2017). Some background on the complete study: According to an earlier analysis of 450 to 650 of the donors, 200 million or so T cells yielded 90 million to 140 million unique TCR beta sequences and about 280 Gb of sequence data. About 310 gigabases of sequencing data and 80 million or so unique TCR sequences were included in an early release covering over 600 HLA-typed donors. Of the roughly 430 genotyped donors, 65% to 90% fell in the genetic ancestry cluster associated with self-reported Caucasian donors. The study was designed to test whether signatures of past pathogen exposure could be identified by cataloging public T cell receptors. The study profiled the T cell repertoires of about 720 subjects by immunosequencing and related them to cytomegalovirus serostatus. Besides the first cohort of roughly 660 subjects, a separate validation cohort made up of roughly 130 different subjects was used. To predict cytomegalovirus infection status, the study combined high-throughput TCR immunosequencing, statistical association of individual TCRs with disease status, and machine learning. To study patterns of TCR occurrence, a later analysis re-analyzed previously published TCR beta repertoires from more than 550 donors and added high-resolution HLA genotyping. The later analysis used no new phenotypic data to find candidate immune exposures, relying instead on TCR beta sequences and their occurrence across donors. An earlier analysis of approximately 630 of the donors applied high-throughput TCR beta sequencing to assess whether each TCR beta V gene segment acted as functional or pseudogenic. Donor age, sex, ethnicity and CMV serostatus were collected together with the repertoire data. In a later genetic analysis, genome-wide SNP genotypes for about 65% of the 666 donors were used, and that subset was treated as a discovery cohort. Every discovery cohort repertoire had been produced on one sequencing platform. Class I and class II HLA loci were covered by the typing at four-digit resolution. The number of donors typed differed by locus, with about 629-630 for A, B, C, DRB1 and DQB1, more than 500 for DQA1, 600 to 610 for DPA1, and around 430 for DPB1. Several DR-DQ haplotypes were handled as single units for association and clustering because linkage in the cohort was strong. On average, roughly 250,000 unique TCR beta nucleotide sequences were sequenced per donor among roughly 430 genotyped donors of the cohort, with 15% to 20% of those sequences being non-productive. On the study overall, not on this receptor specifically: In vitro tests confirmed that a few of the cytomegalovirus-associated TCR beta chains recognize cytomegalovirus antigens. The earlier analysis of some 540 of the donors excluded approximately 15 rarely observed V segments, including chromosome 9 orphons, because counts were too low. A later analysis found that most CMV-associated TCR beta chains appeared HLA-restricted, with HLA associations seemingly driven largely by CMV exposure. In both the original and validation cohorts, the classifier was reported to diagnose cytomegalovirus status with high specificity and sensitivity. Assigning TCR associations to individual alleles was difficult when HLA alleles, especially DR and DQ, strongly co-occurred. Some IMGT-functional V segments, including TRBV6-2 and TRBV6-3, could not be distinguished by the 87-base-pair reads and were therefore excluded. In the study, roughly 160 TCR beta chains were listed as associated with cytomegalovirus. A later genetic analysis reported fewer N-insertions in productive TCRs among donors in an Asian-associated ancestry cluster than the roughly 640-donor mean. A further reported finding was that TCR beta sequences accurately predicted the HLA-A and HLA-B alleles for most subjects in the first cohort. Because HLA typing was missing for some donors at each locus, association tests included only the typed subset. A later analysis found that HLA-associated TCR beta chains were more clonally expanded and had lower generation probabilities than equally common non-associated chains. The sequencing pipeline was judged likely to have produced a cluster of highly shared sequence variants as a technical artifact. Several of the top co-occurrence clusters appeared to be linked to parvovirus B19, influenza, CMV and Epstein-Barr virus, according to a later analysis. The presence/absence analyses assumed that sequencing depth was roughly uniform across donors, and that assumption may not be true. At a false discovery rate of 0.05, a later analysis linked some 17,000 TCR beta sequences to specific HLA alleles. It was suggested by the authors that the approach could potentially be generalized to other disease states and immunological phenotypes. For the cohort, immune exposure information was limited to CMV serostatus. A later genetic analysis associated a missense DCLRE1C variant with V-gene and J-gene trimming of TCR beta chains, and an independent cohort replicated the association. Correlated functional status among segregating V segments might reflect linkage disequilibrium, but an unknown experimental factor could not be ruled out. In an earlier analysis of several hundred of the donors, most TCR beta V segments were observed in productive rearrangements about 87% or about 30% of the time, broadly matching IMGT annotations. Across donors, most TCR sequences were observed very rarely, whereas some public TCRs were present in many individuals. Only TCR beta chains were sequenced in this cohort, and the absence of alpha or paired-chain data limited detectable features. According to a later analysis, TCR association rates differed among HLA loci, with DRB1 alleles showing the most associated TCRs and HLA-C alleles showing the fewest.

Library preparation employed the immunoSEQ multiplex PCR assay. A mixture of 60 forward primers for TCR Vbeta segments and 13 reverse primers for TCR Jbeta segments was used in the multiplex PCR. A multiplex PCR assay on genomic DNA amplified the CDR3 region of rearranged TCR beta genes. The amplified TCR beta libraries were sequenced on the Illumina HiSeq System as 87-base-pair reads. From the authors' description of their analysis: Across the 640 or so repertoires, a later analysis counted some 80 million unique TCR beta chains, some 11 million of which were shared by at least two donors. To remove PCR and sequencing errors, raw reads were error-corrected and collapsed into unique sequences using a nearest-neighbor algorithm that merged closely related sequences. To assign V, D and J gene segments, CDR3 sequences were aligned to IMGT reference sequences. Each retained sequence needed at least a six-nucleotide match to both a V gene segment and a J gene segment. Rearrangements were classified as productive when the CDR3 lacked stop codons and remained in frame with V and J, and all other rearrangements were classified as non-productive. Following IMGT convention, CDR3 was defined as the stretch from the second conserved V-encoded cysteine to the conserved J-encoded phenylalanine. The earlier analysis of fewer than 750 of the donors excluded sequences that lacked an unambiguous match to a single V gene segment. In an earlier analysis of a few hundred of the donors, V segments were called functional above 56.7% productive rearrangements and were called segregating when the between-donor standard deviation exceeded 5%. A statistical classification framework was built to diagnose cytomegalovirus status from the catalog of TCR beta chain sequences. In a later analysis, V and J genes were assigned by comparing TCR nucleotide sequences against IMGT/GENE-DB human TR gene sequences. The TCRdist pipeline was used in a later analysis to assign CDR3 sequences and most-parsimonious VDJ recombination scenarios. In a later analysis, each TCR beta chain was defined by its CDR3 amino acid sequence together with its V-gene family, and reads lacking a unique V-gene family were excluded. In a later analysis, 550 to 650 highly shared, low-generation-probability nucleotide sequences were removed to address suspected cross-contamination and a sequencing artifact. For each public chain, a later analysis derived a clonal expansion index from normalized ranks of inferred template counts within each repertoire. A later analysis computed generation probabilities with a VDJ recombination model fitted to out-of-frame rearrangements, and checked the results against IGoR. Hypergeometric tests were used in a later analysis to score TCR-TCR, TCR-HLA and TCR-CMV co-occurrence, with a repertoire-size bias correction applied to the TCR pairs. To estimate false discovery rates, a later analysis permuted the HLA or CMV assignments 20 times. In a later analysis, co-occurring TCRs were grouped using DBSCAN, with TCRdist sequence similarity added in when clustering inside HLA-allele-positive subsets. Repertoires with fewer than 30,000 or more than 120,000 public chains, plus five repertoires with anomalous nucleotide sharing, were excluded from co-occurrence clustering. Entries here come from immuneACCESS through TCRdb and include only in-frame sequences with V and J called. Some clones fail to appear in such tables; in the studies checked, an unresolved V gene covers under half of the shortfall, and the cause of the remainder is unknown. Clone size and V and J calls were adopted from that table, with D and trimming inferred from the DNA. The table for this sample lists about 200,000 clones; 77% of them were counted only once. Approximately 2% of the sample is held by the ten biggest clonotypes.

Comments on this clone: Its antigen has not been determined. One base away there is no much larger clone; base qualities are not given.

Trimming removed 4 bases from V and 6 bases from J; the gene matches leave 7 bases unexplained. The CDR3 has 15 amino acids, counting the end cysteine and phenylalanine. Here the CDR3 DNA is all that survives: 45 bases in frame from base 1. Based on the germline V gene (reference sequence), the CDR1 and CDR2 sequences are SGHKS and YYEKEE. The cohort was made up of hundreds of healthy bone marrow donors. Cohort members were all nominally healthy when sampled, although unrecorded immune exposures were likely present. The donor tested CMV seropositive and was one of the 289 seropositive cohort members. Each donor provided a peripheral blood sample, and peripheral blood mononuclear cells were used for TCR beta sequencing. The Qiagen DNeasy Blood Extraction Kit was used to extract genomic DNA from the blood cell samples.

The receptor chain draws on TRBV5-5 and TRBJ1-5; TRBD1 lines up with 10 middle nucleotides. The specimen sequenced was PBMCs. The clonotype was recovered from a woman in her thirties in good health and CMV-seropositive. The CDR3 in this case is CASSPGQGMGQPQHF. The sequence in DNA is TGTGCCAGCAGCCCGGGACAGGGGATGGGTCAGCCCCAGCATTTT.